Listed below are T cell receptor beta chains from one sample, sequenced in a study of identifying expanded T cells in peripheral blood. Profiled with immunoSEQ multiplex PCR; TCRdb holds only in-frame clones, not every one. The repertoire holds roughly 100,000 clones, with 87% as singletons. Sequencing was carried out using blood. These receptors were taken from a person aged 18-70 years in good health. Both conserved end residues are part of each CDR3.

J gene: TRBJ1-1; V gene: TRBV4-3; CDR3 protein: CASSQDVGLGSGAMNTEAFF
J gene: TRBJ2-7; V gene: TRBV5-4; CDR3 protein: CASSLSAGGNSYEQYF
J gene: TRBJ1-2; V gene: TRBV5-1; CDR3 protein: CASSLDGANGYTF
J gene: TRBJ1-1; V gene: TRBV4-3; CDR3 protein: CASSQEIPGEAFF
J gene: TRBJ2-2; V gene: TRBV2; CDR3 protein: CASSEQGTGELFF
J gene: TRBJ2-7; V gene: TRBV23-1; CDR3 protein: CAITAGTGVPRYF
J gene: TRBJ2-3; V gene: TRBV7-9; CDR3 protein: CASTQGQGEADTQYF
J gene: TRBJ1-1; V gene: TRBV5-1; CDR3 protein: CASSSNPMNTEAFF
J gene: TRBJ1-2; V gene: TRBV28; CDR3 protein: CASSSWTGKSYGYTF
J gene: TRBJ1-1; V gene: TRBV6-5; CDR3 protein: CASSLLGRDTEAFF
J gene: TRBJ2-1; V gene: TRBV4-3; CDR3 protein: CASSQLRGREEFF
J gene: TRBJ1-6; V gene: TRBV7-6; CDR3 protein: CASSSRQGRNSPLHF
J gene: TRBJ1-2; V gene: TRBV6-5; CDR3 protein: CAAARANYGYTF
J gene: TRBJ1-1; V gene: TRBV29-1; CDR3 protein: CTAEAGNTEAFF
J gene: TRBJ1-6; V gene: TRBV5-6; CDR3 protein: CASTLRGLGNSPLHF
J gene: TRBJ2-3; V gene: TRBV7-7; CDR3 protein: CASSKSGGSRDTQYF
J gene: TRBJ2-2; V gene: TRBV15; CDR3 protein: CATSGGLAGGLIVGTGELFF
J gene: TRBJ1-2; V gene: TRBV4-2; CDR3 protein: CASSQEVPGTGNFYGYTF
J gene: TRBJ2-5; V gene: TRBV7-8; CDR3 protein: CASSFRGAQETQYF
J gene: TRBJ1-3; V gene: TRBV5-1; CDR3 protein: CASSVTGTSGNTIYF
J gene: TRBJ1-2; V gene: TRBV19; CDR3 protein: CASRRGEGNYGYTF
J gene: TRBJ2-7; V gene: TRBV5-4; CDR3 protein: CASSPSGGLSYEQYF
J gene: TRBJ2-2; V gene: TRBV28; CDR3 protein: CASSLSPAGNTGELFF
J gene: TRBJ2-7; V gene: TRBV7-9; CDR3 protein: CASSPGPYEQYF
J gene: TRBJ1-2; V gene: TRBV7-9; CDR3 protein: CASSLSSRGIYGYTF
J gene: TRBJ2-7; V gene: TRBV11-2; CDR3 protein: CASSSPYEQYF
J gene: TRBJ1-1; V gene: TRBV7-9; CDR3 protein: CASSGNTEAFF
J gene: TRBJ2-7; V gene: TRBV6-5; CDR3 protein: CASSWVAAPPYEQYF
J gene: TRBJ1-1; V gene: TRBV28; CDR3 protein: CASRVTQQGALTEAFF
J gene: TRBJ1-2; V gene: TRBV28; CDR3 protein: CASSSQPDRVSHGYTF
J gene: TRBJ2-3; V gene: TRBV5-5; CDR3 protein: CASSLGLELSTDTQYF
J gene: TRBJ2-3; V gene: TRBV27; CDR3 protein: CASGRGRLTDTQYF
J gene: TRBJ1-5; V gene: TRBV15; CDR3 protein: CATSRVSSNQPQHF
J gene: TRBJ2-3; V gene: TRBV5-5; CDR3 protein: CASSPRLATDTQYF
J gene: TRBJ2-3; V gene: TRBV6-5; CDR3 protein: CASSYGRIPTWDTQYF
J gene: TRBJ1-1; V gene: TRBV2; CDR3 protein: CASSEYGTGLTEAFF
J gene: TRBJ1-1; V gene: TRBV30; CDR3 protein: CAWAWGLSAFF
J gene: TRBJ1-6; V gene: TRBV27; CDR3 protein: CASSYRQIYNSPLHF
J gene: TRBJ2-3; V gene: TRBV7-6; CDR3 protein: CASSLGGWGTGSADTQYF
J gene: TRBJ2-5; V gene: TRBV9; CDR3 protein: CASSVSHRQTQYF
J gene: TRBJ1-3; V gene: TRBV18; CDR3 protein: CASSRGPTNSGNTIYF
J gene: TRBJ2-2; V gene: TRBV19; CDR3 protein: CASSVWQGGTGELFF
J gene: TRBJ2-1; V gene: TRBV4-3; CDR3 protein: CASSQDGQGRSAQFF
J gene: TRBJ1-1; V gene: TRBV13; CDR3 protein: CASSSPGQGDTEAFF
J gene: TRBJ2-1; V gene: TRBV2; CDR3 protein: CASTGYNEQFF
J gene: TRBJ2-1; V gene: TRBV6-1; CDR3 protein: CASSDGGAGWNEQFF
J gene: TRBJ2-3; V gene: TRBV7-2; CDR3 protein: CASSSGSTQYF
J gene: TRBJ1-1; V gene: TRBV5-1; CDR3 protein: CASSSGRTEAFF